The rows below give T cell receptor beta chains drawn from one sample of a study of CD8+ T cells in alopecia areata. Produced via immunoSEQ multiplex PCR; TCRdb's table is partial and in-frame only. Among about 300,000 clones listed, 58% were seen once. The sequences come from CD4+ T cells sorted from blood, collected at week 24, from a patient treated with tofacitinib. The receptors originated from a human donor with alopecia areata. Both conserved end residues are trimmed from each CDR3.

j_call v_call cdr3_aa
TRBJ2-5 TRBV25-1 ASSEGALGGTQY
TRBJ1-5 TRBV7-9 ASSLGTGYNQPQH
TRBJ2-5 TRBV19 ASSSLSRGETQY
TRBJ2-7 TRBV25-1 ASSLSYEQY
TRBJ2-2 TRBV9 ASSVPRAGTPGELF
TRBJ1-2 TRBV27 ASSLLSGGTGYT
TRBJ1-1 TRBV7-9 ASSGVGENTEAF
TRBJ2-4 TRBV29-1 SATGGAKNIQY
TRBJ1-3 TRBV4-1 ASSGDRGNTIY
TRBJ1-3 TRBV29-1 SVLRGSGNTIY
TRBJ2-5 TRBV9 ASSPRGAEETQY
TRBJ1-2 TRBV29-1 SVEGSRWGYT
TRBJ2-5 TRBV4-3 ASSQVGAKETQY
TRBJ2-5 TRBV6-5 ASSLMNFQETQY
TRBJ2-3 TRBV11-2 ASSLGLAGADTQY
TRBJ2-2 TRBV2 ASSGGTTGELF
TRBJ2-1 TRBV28 ASSLLRGPTSSYNEQF
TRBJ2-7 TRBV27 ASSGLRGTGSYEQY
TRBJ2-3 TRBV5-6 ASSLGGATQY
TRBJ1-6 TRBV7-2 ASRSPTDSPLH
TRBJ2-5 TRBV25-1 ASSDPTVQETQY
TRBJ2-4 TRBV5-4 ASSLPQGDRGVNIQY